Sequencing of this T cell receptor (beta chain) was carried out in a study of T cells in Graves' hyperthyroidism and ophthalmopathy. TCR beta CDR3 regions were amplified from RNA transcripts. HTBI primers drove first-round RT-PCR of the TCR CDR3. Via MiXCR, TCRdb re-called the multiplex PCR reads, giving one row per CDR3 protein. The table shows 500,000 or so distinct CDR3 sequences, with 16% occurring only once. Study results and limitations: Ophthalmopathy, as predicted by the model, came a median approximately 5.9 months after the prediction. Appearing also in blood were most of the thyroid clonotypes expanded above 0.001.

This clonotype was observed many times. Antigen specificity is unknown. The CDR3 runs to 16 residues. Germline V gene data show CDR1 as MDHEN and CDR2 as SYDVKM. Trimming at V came to 5 bases and at J to 3 bases, leaving 8 bases not matched to a gene. The chain links TRBV28 to TRBJ2-1, with 9 bases fitting TRBD2. The clonotype originates from a woman aged 25 to 39 with Graves' ophthalmopathy. Specimen: blood. The CDR3 loop is CASSPATSGYYNEQFF. In DNA form, the CDR3 reads TGTGCCAGCAGTCCTGCGACTAGCGGTTACTACAATGAGCAGTTCTTC.